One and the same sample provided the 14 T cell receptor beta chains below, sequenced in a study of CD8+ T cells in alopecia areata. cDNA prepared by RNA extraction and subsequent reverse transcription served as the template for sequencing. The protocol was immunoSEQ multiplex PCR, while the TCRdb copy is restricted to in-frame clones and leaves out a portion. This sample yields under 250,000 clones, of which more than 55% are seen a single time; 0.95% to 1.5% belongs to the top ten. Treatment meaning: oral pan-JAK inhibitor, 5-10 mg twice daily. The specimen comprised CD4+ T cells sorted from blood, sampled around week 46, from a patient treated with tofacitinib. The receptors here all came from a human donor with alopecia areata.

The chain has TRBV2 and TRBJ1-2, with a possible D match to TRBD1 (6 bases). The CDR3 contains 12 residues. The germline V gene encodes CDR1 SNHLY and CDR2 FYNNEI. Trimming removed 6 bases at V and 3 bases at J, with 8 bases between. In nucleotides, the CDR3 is TGTGCCAGCAGCAACAGGGACTATGGCTACACCTTC. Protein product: CASSNRDYGYTF. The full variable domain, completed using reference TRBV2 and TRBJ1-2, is EPEVTQTPSHQVTQMGQEVILRCVPISNHLYFYWYRQILGQKVEFLVSFYNNEISEKSEIFDDQFSVERPDGSNFTLKIRSTKLEDSAMYFCASSNRDYGYTFGSGTRLTVV.

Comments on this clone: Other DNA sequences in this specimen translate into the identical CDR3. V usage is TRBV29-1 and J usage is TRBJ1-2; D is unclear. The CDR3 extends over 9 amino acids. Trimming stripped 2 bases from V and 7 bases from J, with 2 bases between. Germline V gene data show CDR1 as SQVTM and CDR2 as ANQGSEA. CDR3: CSVEPGYTF. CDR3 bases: TGCAGCGTTGAACCTGGCTACACCTTC.

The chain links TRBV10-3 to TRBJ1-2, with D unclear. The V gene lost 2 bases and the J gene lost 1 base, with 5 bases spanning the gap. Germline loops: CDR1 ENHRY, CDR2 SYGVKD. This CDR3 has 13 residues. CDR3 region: CAISEGINYGYTF. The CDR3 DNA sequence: TGTGCCATCAGTGAGGGGATTAACTATGGCTACACCTTC.

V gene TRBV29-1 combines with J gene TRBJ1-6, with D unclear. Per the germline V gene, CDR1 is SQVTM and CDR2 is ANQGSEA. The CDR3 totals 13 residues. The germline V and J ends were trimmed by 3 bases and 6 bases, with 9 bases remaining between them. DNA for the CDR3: TGCAGCGTTGAGGTTGGGCCTAATTCACCCCTCCACTTT. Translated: CSVEVGPNSPLHF. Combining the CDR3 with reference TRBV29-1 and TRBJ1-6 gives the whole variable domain SAVISQKPSRDICQRGTSLTIQCQVDSQVTMMFWYRQQPGQSLTLIATANQGSEATYESGFVIDKFPISRPNLTFSTLTVSNMSPEDSSIYLCSVEVGPNSPLHFGNGTRLTVT.

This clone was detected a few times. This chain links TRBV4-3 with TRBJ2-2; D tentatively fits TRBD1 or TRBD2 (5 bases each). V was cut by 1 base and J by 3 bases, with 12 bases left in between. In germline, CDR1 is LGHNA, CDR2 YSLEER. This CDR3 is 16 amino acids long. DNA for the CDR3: TGCGCCAGCAGCCAAGGCCCGAGAGGGGACACCGGGGAGCTGTTTTTT. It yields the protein CASSQGPRGDTGELFF.

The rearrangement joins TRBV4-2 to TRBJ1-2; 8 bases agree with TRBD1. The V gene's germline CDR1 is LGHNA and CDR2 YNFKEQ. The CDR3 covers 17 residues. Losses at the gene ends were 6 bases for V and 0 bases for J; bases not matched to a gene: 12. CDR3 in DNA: TGTGCCAGCAGGACACAGGGGGAAGGAGCGGCTAACTATGGCTACACCTTC. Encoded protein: CASRTQGEGAANYGYTF.

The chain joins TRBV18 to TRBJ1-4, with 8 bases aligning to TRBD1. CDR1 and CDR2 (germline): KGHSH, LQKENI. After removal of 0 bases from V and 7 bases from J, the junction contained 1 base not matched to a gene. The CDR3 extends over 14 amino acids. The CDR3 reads CASSPPGQVEKLFF. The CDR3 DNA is TGTGCCAGCTCACCACCGGGACAGGTTGAAAAACTGTTTTTT.

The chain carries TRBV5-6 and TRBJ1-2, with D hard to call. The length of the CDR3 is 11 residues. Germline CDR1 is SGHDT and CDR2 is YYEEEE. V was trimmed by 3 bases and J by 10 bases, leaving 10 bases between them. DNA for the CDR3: TGTGCCAGCAGCTCCCGCTCCGACTACACCTTC. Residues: CASSSRSDYTF.

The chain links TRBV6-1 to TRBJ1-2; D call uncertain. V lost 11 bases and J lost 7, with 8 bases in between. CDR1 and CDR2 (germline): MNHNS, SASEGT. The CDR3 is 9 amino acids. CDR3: CAGRTGYTF. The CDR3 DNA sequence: TGTGCCGGCCGGACTGGCTACACCTTC.

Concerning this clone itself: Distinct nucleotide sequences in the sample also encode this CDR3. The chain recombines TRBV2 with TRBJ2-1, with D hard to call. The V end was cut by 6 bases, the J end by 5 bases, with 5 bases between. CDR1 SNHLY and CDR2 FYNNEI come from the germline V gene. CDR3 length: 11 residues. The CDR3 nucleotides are TGTGCCAGCAGCGGAGACAATGAGCAGTTCTTC. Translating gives CASSGDNEQFF.

The CDR3 DNA reads as TGCGCCAGCAGCGCCACGAGGGCCGTCTACAATGAGCAGTTCTTC. Its protein is CASSATRAVYNEQFF. The chain joins TRBV10-1 to TRBJ2-1; TRBD2 might be the D (5 bases). CDR1 WNHNN and CDR2 SYGVQD come from the germline V gene (reference sequence). V was shortened by 6 bases and J by 3 bases, with 15 bases between the two germline ends. The CDR3 has 15 residues.

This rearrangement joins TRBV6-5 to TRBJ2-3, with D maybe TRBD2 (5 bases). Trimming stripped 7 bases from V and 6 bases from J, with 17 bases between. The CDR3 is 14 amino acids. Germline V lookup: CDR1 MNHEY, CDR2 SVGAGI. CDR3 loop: CASKRRTQADTQYF. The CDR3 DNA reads TGTGCCAGCAAGCGGAGGACGCAAGCCGATACGCAGTATTTT.

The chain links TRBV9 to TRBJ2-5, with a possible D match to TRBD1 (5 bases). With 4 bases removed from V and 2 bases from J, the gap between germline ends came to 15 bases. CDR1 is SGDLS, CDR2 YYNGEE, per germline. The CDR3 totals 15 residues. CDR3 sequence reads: CASSHLGLEQETQYF. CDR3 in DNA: TGTGCCAGCAGCCACCTGGGGCTTGAACAAGAGACCCAGTACTTC.

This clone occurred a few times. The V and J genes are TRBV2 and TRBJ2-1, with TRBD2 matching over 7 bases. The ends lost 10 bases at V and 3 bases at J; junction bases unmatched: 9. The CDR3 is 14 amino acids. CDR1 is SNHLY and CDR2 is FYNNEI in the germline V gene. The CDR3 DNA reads TGTGCCACCACTAAACTAGCGAGCTACAATGAGCAGTTCTTC. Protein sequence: CATTKLASYNEQFF.